This T cell receptor beta chain was observed in a study of T cell responses to AZD1222 COVID-19 vaccine. The data were produced by immunoSEQ multiplex PCR, yet TCRdb's version contains in-frame clones alone and is incomplete. This table has 35,000 to 55,000 clones, 83% appearing once. This clone was seen a few times. The sample carries other DNA sequences with the same CDR3. Germline lookup yields CDR1 MNHEY and CDR2 SMNVEV (reference sequence). CDR3 size: 14 residues. After removal of 2 bases from V and 2 bases from J, the junction contained 3 bases not matched to a gene. V gene TRBV27 combines with J gene TRBJ2-7; 7 positions agree with TRBD2. The sequence was collected from an adult in good health. Sequenced material: peripheral blood, taken on day 0 of AZD1222 vaccination. The CDR3 is CASSLGLAAYEQYF. In DNA form, the CDR3 reads TGTGCCAGCAGTTTAGGGCTAGCGGCCTACGAGCAGTACTTC.